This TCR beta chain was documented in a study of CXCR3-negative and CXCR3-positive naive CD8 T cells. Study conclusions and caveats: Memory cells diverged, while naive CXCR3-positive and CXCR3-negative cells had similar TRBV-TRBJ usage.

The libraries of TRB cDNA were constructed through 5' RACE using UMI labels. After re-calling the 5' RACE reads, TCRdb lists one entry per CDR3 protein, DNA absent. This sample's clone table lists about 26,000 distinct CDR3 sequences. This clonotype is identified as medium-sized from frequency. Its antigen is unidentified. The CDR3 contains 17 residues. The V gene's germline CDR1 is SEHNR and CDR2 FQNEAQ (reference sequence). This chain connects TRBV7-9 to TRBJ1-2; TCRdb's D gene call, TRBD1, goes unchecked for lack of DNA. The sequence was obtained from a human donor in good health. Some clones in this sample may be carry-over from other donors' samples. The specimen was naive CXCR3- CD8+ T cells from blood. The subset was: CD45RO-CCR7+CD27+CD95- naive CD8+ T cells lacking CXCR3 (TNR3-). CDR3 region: CASSPPGQPVPGSGYTF.